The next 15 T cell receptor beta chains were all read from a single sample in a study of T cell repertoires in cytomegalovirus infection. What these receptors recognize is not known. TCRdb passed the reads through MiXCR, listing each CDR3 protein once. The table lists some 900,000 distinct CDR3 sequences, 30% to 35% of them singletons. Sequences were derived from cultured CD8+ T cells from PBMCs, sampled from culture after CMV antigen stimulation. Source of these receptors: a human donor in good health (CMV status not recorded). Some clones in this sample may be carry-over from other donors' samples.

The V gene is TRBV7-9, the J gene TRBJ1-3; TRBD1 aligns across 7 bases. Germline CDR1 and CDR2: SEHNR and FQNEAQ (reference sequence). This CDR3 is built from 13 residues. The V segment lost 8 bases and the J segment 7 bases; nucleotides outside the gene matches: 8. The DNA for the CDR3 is TGTGCCAGCGGACAGGATACGCGCAACACCATATATTTT. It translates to CASGQDTRNTIYF. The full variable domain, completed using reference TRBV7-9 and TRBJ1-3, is DTGVSQNPRHKITKRGQNVTFRCDPISEHNRLYWYRQTLGQGPEFLTYFQNEAQLEKSRLLSDRFSAERPKGSFSTLEIQRTEQGDSAMYLCASGQDTRNTIYFGEGSWLTVV.

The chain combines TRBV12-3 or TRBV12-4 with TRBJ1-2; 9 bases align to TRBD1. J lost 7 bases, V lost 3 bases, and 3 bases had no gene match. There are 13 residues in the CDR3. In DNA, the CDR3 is TGTGCCAGCAGTTTGGGGACAGGGACTGGCTACACCTTC. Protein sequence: CASSLGTGTGYTF.

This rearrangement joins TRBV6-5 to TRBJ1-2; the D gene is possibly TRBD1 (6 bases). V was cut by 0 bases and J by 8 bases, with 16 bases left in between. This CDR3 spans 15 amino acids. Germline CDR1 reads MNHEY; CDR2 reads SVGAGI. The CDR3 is CASSYSSRGAEGYTF. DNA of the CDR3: TGTGCCAGCAGTTACTCGAGTCGGGGGGCTGAAGGCTACACCTTC.

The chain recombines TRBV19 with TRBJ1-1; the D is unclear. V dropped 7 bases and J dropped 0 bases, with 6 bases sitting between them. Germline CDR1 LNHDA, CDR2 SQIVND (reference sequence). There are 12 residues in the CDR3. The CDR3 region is CASNSVNTEAFF. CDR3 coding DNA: TGTGCCAGTAATTCAGTGAACACTGAAGCTTTCTTT.

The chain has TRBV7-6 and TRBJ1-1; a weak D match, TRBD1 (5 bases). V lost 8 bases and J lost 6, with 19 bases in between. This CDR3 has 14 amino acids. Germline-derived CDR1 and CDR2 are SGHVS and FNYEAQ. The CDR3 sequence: CASSFTGPRAEAFF. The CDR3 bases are TGTGCCAGCTCCTTTACGGGGCCGAGGGCTGAAGCTTTCTTT. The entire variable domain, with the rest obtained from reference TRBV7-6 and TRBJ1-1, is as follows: GAGVSQSPRYKVTKRGQDVALRCDPISGHVSLYWYRQALGQGPEFLTYFNYEAQQDKSGLPNDRFSAERPEGSISTLTIQRTEQRDSAMYRCASSFTGPRAEAFFGQGTRLTVV.

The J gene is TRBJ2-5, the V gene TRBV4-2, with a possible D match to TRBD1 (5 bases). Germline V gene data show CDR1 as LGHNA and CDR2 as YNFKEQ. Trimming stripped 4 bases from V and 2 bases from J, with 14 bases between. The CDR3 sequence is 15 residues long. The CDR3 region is CASSLSLGEQETQYF. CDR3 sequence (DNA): TGTGCCAGCAGCCTATCATTAGGGGAACAAGAGACCCAGTACTTC.

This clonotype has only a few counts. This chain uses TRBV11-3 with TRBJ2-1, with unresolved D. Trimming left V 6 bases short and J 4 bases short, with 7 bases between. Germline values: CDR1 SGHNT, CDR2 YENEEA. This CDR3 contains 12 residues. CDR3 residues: CASSDIYNEQFF. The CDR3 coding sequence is TGTGCCAGCAGTGACATTTACAATGAGCAGTTCTTC.

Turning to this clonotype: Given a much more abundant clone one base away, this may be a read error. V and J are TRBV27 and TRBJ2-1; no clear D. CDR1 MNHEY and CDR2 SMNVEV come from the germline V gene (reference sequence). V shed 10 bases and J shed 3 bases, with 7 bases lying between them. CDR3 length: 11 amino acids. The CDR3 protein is CANRNYNEQFF. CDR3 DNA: TGTGCCAACAGAAACTACAATGAGCAGTTCTTC.

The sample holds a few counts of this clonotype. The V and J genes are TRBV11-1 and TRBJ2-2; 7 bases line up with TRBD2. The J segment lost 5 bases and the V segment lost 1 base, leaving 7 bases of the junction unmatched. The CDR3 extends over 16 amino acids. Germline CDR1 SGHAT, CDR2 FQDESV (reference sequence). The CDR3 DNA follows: TGTGCCAGCAGCTTAGTCCAGACTAGCAATACCGGGGAGCTGTTTTTT. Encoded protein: CASSLVQTSNTGELFF.

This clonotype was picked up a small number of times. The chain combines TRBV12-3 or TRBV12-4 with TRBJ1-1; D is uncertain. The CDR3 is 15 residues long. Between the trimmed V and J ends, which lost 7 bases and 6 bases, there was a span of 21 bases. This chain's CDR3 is CASMKARVVDPEAFF. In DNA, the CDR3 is TGTGCCAGCATGAAGGCTCGAGTCGTAGATCCTGAAGCTTTCTTT.

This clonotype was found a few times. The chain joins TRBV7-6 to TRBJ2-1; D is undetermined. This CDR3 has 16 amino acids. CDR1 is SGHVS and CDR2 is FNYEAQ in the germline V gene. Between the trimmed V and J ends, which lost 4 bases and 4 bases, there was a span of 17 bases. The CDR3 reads CASSWAQGSRYNEQFF. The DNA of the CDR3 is TGTGCCAGCAGCTGGGCTCAAGGAAGCCGATACAATGAGCAGTTCTTC.

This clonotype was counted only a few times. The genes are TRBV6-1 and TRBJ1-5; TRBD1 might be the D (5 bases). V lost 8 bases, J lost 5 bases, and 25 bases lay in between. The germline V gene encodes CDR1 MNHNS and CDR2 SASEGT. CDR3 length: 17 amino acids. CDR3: CASDLMVGGRLDQPQHF. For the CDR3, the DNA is TGTGCCAGCGATCTCATGGTTGGGGGAAGATTGGATCAGCCCCAGCATTTT.

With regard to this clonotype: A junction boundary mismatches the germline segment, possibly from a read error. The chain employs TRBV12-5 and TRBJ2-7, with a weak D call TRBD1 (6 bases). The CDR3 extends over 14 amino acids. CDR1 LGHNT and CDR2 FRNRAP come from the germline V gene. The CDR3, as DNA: TGTGCTAGTGGCCGGACAGAAAGAATCTACGAGCAGTGCTTC. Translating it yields CASGRTERIYEQCF.

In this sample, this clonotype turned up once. The CDR3 sequence is CASSLWYRDEQYV. The CDR3 bases are TGTGCCAGCAGCTTGTGGTACAGGGACGAGCAGTACGTC. The V call is TRBV5-6, the J call TRBJ2-7; possible D gene TRBD1, 6 bases. CDR1 SGHDT and CDR2 YYEEEE come from the germline V gene. Trimming stripped 1 base from V and 5 bases from J, with 10 bases between. The CDR3 has 13 amino acids.

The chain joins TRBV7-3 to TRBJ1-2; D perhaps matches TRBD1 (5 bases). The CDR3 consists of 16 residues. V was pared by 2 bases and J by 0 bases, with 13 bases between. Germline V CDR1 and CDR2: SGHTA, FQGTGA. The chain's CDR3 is CASSLQGGPSNYGYTF. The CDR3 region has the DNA TGTGCCAGCAGCTTACAGGGAGGGCCATCTAACTATGGCTACACCTTC.